The clone carrying this TCR beta chain has just one count. The antigen is unknown. The J segment lost 1 base and the V segment lost 0 bases, leaving 7 bases of the junction unmatched. The length of the CDR3 is 17 residues. Germline V CDR1 and CDR2: LNHNV, YYDKDF (reference sequence). Everyone who donated was a healthy bone marrow donor. This entry is derived from a study of cytomegalovirus exposure and HLA in healthy donors. Study in general: From 170 million or so T cells, an earlier analysis saw approximately 110 million unique TCR beta sequences.

Study-wide results and caveats: Reportedly, a later analysis found an Asian-associated ancestry cluster had fewer N-insertions than the roughly 700-donor mean. Later analysis identified a missense DCLRE1C variant that was linked to TCR beta V- and J-gene trimming.

Use of 60 Vbeta and 13 Jbeta primers characterized the PCR. Profiling relied on immunoSEQ multiplex PCR, and the TCRdb table lists in-frame clones only, not all of them. Here the sample spans 90,000 or so clones, 80% to 90% being singletons. The material sequenced was PBMCs. The sequence was collected from a man in his thirties or forties in good health and CMV-seropositive. The V and J genes are TRBV15 and TRBJ1-1; 8 positions match TRBD1. CDR3 amino acids: CATSRDLGQGRNTEAFF. The CDR3 DNA reads as TGTGCCACCAGCAGAGACCTCGGACAGGGAAGGAACACTGAAGCTTTCTTT.